Each of the 30 T cell receptor beta chains below was sequenced from the same sample in a study of control samples from healthy donors and cancer patients (dated by TCRdb to about 2020). Library generation was performed with the immunoSEQ multiplex PCR assay. In its TCRdb copy, this immuneACCESS table keeps in-frame sequences only and misses some clones. Where compared with another copy, unresolved V genes explain less than half of these, and the others have no known cause. The table for this sample lists 90,000 or so clones; around 85% of them were counted only once. The ten largest clones add up to around a fifth of the sample. Sequencing was done on a sample of blood. Receptor source: a man aged 25-45 years in good health.

The V gene is TRBV5-4, the J gene TRBJ2-5; tentatively, D is TRBD2 (5 bases). The CDR3 covers 16 residues. V lost 0 bases to trimming and J lost 5 bases, with 17 bases between them. Germline V gene sequence: CDR1 SGHNT, CDR2 YYREEE (reference sequence). The CDR3 here is CASSLGGGYGLETQYF. The CDR3 DNA sequence: TGTGCCAGCAGCTTGGGCGGCGGGTACGGCCTCGAGACCCAGTACTTC.

The rearrangement links TRBV7-8 to TRBJ2-7, with a weak D call TRBD2 (6 bases). The CDR3 extends over 14 amino acids. The V gene lost 5 bases and the J gene lost 5 bases, with 16 bases spanning the gap. CDR1 and CDR2 (germline): SGHVS, FQNEAQ. For the CDR3, the DNA is TGTGCCAGCAGCCCGGGGACTGCCTTCCACGAGCAGTACTTC. Protein: CASSPGTAFHEQYF.

The gene calls are TRBV11-2 and TRBJ2-1; TRBD2 aligns across 9 bases. Germline lookup yields CDR1 SGHAT and CDR2 FQNNGV. Trimming cost V 5 bases and J 3 bases; bases outside gene matches: 5. The CDR3 loop spans 15 amino acids. CDR3 in amino acids: CASSVSGGYYNEQFF. The DNA of the CDR3 is TGTGCCAGCAGCGTTAGCGGGGGATACTACAATGAGCAGTTCTTC.

This clone was observed a few times. J is TRBJ1-6 and V is TRBV9; D is uncertain. Trimming shortened V by 0 bases and J by 9 bases, and 13 bases separated the two germline ends. The CDR3 loop spans 15 amino acids. CDR1 SGDLS and CDR2 YYNGEE come from the germline V gene. The CDR3 loop reads CASSVEARTTSPLHF. The DNA of the CDR3 is TGTGCCAGCAGCGTAGAGGCCAGGACGACTTCACCCCTCCACTTT.

This sequence joins TRBV5-1 and TRBJ1-4; TRBD1 is a possible D gene (5 bases). CDR1 and CDR2 (germline): SGHRS, YFSETQ. The germline V and J ends were trimmed by 5 bases and 6 bases, with 20 bases remaining between them. The CDR3 runs 16 residues. CDR3 region: CASRSGGGDVYEKLFF. The CDR3 DNA sequence: TGCGCCAGCAGGTCGGGAGGAGGGGATGTTTATGAAAAACTGTTTTTT.

This rearrangement joins TRBV4-2 to TRBJ2-5; D gene unclear. The germline V and J ends were trimmed by 6 bases and 1 base, with 15 bases remaining between them. CDR1 is LGHNA and CDR2 is YNFKEQ in the germline V gene. This CDR3 has 15 amino acids. The CDR3 is CASSQEGQSQETQYF. The CDR3 DNA is TGTGCCAGCAGTCAGGAAGGGCAGAGCCAAGAGACCCAGTACTTC.

The gene calls are TRBV7-9 and TRBJ1-1; the D is unclear. V shed 4 bases and J shed 5 bases, with 8 bases lying between them. This CDR3 contains 12 residues. CDR1 is SEHNR, CDR2 FQNEAQ, per germline (reference sequence). The CDR3 spells CASSSERTEAFF. The CDR3 DNA follows: TGTGCCAGCAGCTCGGAGCGGACTGAAGCTTTCTTT.

This clone was detected ten times or more. The CDR3 coding sequence is TGTGCCAGCAGCGGGACAGGTAATCAGCCCCAGCATTTT. It yields the protein CASSGTGNQPQHF. This chain uses TRBV6-6 with TRBJ1-5, with 8 bases aligning to TRBD1. V shed 6 bases and J 4 bases; nucleotides not matched to a gene: 2. This CDR3 has 13 amino acids. The germline V gene has CDR1 MNHNY and CDR2 SVGAGI (reference sequence).

This clone has only one observation. The chain employs TRBV4-2 and TRBJ2-3; perhaps TRBD2 as D (5 bases). Germline values: CDR1 LGHNA, CDR2 YNFKEQ. CDR3 length: 14 amino acids. V gave up 11 bases and J gave up 2 bases, with 17 bases separating them. The CDR3 bases are TGTGCCGGCGGAGGCCCGGTGGCCACAGATACGCAGTATTTT. This codes for CAGGGPVATDTQYF.

V and J are TRBV6-1 and TRBJ1-4, with D unresolved. This CDR3 comprises 13 residues. Looked up from germline, CDR1 is MNHNS and CDR2 is SASEGT. The V end lost 6 bases, the J end lost 11 bases, and 16 bases lay between the germline ends. The CDR3, as DNA: TGTGCCAGCAGACTAATCGAGTCTGGGAAACTGTTTTTT. Translation gives CASRLIESGKLFF.

The gene calls are TRBV3-1 (or the pseudogene TRBV3-2) and TRBJ2-7, with no clear D. V was trimmed by 2 bases and J by 4 bases, leaving 6 bases between them. The CDR3 extends over 12 amino acids. Germline V gives CDR1 LGHDT, CDR2 YNNKEL (reference sequence). Here the CDR3 reads CASSQSTYEQYF. CDR3 nucleotide sequence: TGTGCCAGCAGCCAATCTACTTACGAGCAGTACTTC.

The CDR3 region is CASSLEGQGLYGYTF. The CDR3 coding sequence is TGTGCCAGCAGCTTAGAGGGTCAGGGACTCTATGGCTACACCTTC. V usage is TRBV7-9 and J usage is TRBJ1-2, with D possibly TRBD1 on 5 matching bases. Deletions cut 1 base from V and 4 bases from J, with 13 bases between. Per the germline V gene, CDR1 is SEHNR and CDR2 is FQNEAQ (reference sequence). CDR3 length equals 15 residues. The full variable domain, its missing parts supplied by reference TRBV7-9 and TRBJ1-2, is DTGVSQNPRHKITKRGQNVTFRCDPISEHNRLYWYRQTLGQGPEFLTYFQNEAQLEKSRLLSDRFSAERPKGSFSTLEIQRTEQGDSAMYLCASSLEGQGLYGYTFGSGTRLTVV.

This chain joins TRBV23-1 and TRBJ1-4; D may be TRBD1 (5 bases). TRBV23-1 is designated an ORF whose function remains uncertain. Trimming cost V 2 bases and J 7 bases, with 11 bases left between them. The CDR3 has 14 residues. As DNA, the CDR3 is TGCGCCAGCAGTCAACGTCAGGGACTTGAAAAACTGTTTTTT. Its translation: CASSQRQGLEKLFF.

The rearrangement joins TRBV7-9 to TRBJ2-7; TRBD1 is a possible D gene (6 bases). The CDR3 is 13 amino acids. Germline CDR1 is SEHNR and CDR2 is FQNEAQ (reference sequence). V dropped 5 bases and J dropped 0 bases, with 8 bases sitting between them. The DNA for the CDR3 is TGTGCCAGCAGCCGACAGGCCTCCTACGAGCAGTACTTC. Protein product: CASSRQASYEQYF.

J is TRBJ1-5 and V is TRBV2, with 8 bases lining up with TRBD1. This CDR3 has 15 residues. Germline lookup yields CDR1 SNHLY and CDR2 FYNNEI. Trimming removed 5 bases from V and 5 bases from J; junction bases left unmatched: 8. The CDR3 DNA sequence: TGTGCCAGCAGTCGAGGGACAGGTCATTATCAGCCCCAGCATTTT. This codes for CASSRGTGHYQPQHF.

This chain links TRBV11-3 with TRBJ2-3, with 13 nucleotides matching TRBD2. Germline values: CDR1 SGHNT, CDR2 YENEEA. CDR3 length: 20 residues. V was clipped by 3 bases and J by 5 bases; unmatched bases: 17. The CDR3 coding sequence is TGTGCCAGCAGCTTCTCCCCCCCCGGGACTAGCGGGGTAGGGGAAGATACGCAGTATTTT. Amino acid sequence: CASSFSPPGTSGVGEDTQYF.

In this sample, this clone turned up a few times. The genes are TRBV2 and TRBJ1-5; D may be TRBD1 (6 bases). The V gene's germline CDR1 is SNHLY and CDR2 FYNNEI. V was trimmed by 0 bases and J by 7 bases, leaving 16 bases between them. The CDR3 loop spans 16 amino acids. The CDR3 sequence is CASSEALSGGSQPQHF. The CDR3 bases are TGTGCCAGCAGTGAAGCGCTTTCGGGGGGCAGCCAGCCCCAGCATTTT.

V and J are TRBV18 and TRBJ2-5, with TRBD1 identical over 7 bases. V lost 2 bases and J lost 5; bases outside the gene matches: 5. CDR1 KGHSH and CDR2 LQKENI come from the germline V gene. The CDR3 extends over 14 amino acids. The CDR3 loop is CASSPDRVAETQYF. The CDR3 nucleotides are TGTGCCAGCTCACCAGACAGGGTTGCTGAGACCCAGTACTTC.

This clone has only one observation. The V and J genes are TRBV30 and TRBJ1-5; 11 nucleotides agree with TRBD1. V gave up 3 bases and J gave up 6 bases; unmatched junction bases: 10. Looked up from germline, CDR1 is GTSNPN and CDR2 is SVGIG (reference sequence). The CDR3 consists of 16 residues. The CDR3 loop is CAWSGTGGDRGQPQHF. In DNA, the CDR3 is TGTGCCTGGAGCGGGACAGGGGGAGATCGCGGTCAGCCCCAGCATTTT. The full variable domain, rest sourced from reference TRBV30 and TRBJ1-5, is SQTIHQWPATLVQPVGSPLSLECTVEGTSNPNLYWYRQAAGRGLQLLFYSVGIGQISSEVPQNLSASRPQDRQFILSSKKLLLSDSGFYLCAWSGTGGDRGQPQHFGDGTRLSIL.

V usage is TRBV5-5 and J usage is TRBJ2-3, with no clear D. This CDR3 comprises 14 residues. V was cut by 2 bases and J by 1 base, with 8 bases left in between. The germline V gene has CDR1 SGHKS and CDR2 YYEKEE (reference sequence). The CDR3 sequence is CASSFLQGTDTQYF. CDR3 nucleotide sequence: TGTGCCAGCAGCTTTCTTCAGGGCACAGATACGCAGTATTTT. Full variable domain (rest looked up from reference TRBV5-5 and TRBJ2-3): DAGVTQSPTHLIKTRGQQVTLRCSPISGHKSVSWYQQVLGQGPQFIFQYYEKEERGRGNFPDRFSARQFPNYSSELNVNALLLGDSALYLCASSFLQGTDTQYFGPGTRLTVL.

This clone was recorded once. The rearrangement links TRBV25-1 to TRBJ1-6, with 7 bases aligning to TRBD1. The CDR3 loop spans 16 amino acids. Germline V CDR1 and CDR2: MGHDK, SYGVNS. Germline trimming cut 5 bases from V and 1 base from J; bases unmatched to any gene: 5. This CDR3 reads CASSSTGWSYNSPLHF. CDR3 DNA sequence: TGTGCCAGCAGTTCGACAGGGTGGTCCTATAATTCACCCCTCCACTTT.

The chain couples TRBV5-1 to TRBJ2-7; D not resolved. The CDR3 is made up of 13 amino acids. Germline V gene sequence: CDR1 SGHRS, CDR2 YFSETQ. Trimming removed 0 bases from V and 2 bases from J, with 6 bases in between. CDR3 amino acids: CASSLDGTYEQYF. The CDR3 DNA reads as TGCGCCAGCAGCTTGGACGGTACCTACGAGCAGTACTTC.

The chain joins TRBV27 to TRBJ2-7; no firm D call. V lost 8 bases and J lost 3, with 2 bases in between. The CDR3 extends over 9 amino acids. CDR1 is MNHEY, CDR2 SMNVEV, per germline (reference sequence). The CDR3 coding sequence is TGTGCCAGCGGCTACGAGCAGTACTTC. Its protein is CASGYEQYF.

This clone was seen once. The chain is built from TRBV28 and TRBJ1-1; D is ambiguous. The germline V and J ends were trimmed by 4 bases and 1 base, with 16 bases remaining between them. This CDR3 has 16 amino acids. CDR1 is MDHEN, CDR2 SYDVKM, per germline. The CDR3 DNA is TGTGCCAGCAGTTCCCGGACGCGCCCCGCGAACACTGAAGCTTTCTTT. Protein sequence: CASSSRTRPANTEAFF. The variable domain in full, completed from reference TRBV28 and TRBJ1-1, reads DVKVTQSSRYLVKRTGEKVFLECVQDMDHENMFWYRQDPGLGLRLIYFSYDVKMKEKGDIPEGYSVSREKKERFSLILESASTNQTSMYLCASSSRTRPANTEAFFGQGTRLTVV.

The chain carries TRBV14 and TRBJ2-1; TRBD2 agrees at 9 bases. V lost 1 base, J lost 7 bases, and 8 bases stayed unmatched. The germline V gene encodes CDR1 SGHDN and CDR2 FVKESK. The CDR3 has 16 amino acids. The CDR3 sequence is CASSQVFAGGKNEQFF. The CDR3 DNA follows: TGTGCCAGCAGCCAAGTTTTCGCGGGGGGGAAGAATGAGCAGTTCTTC.

The chain couples TRBV6-5 to TRBJ1-2, with D perhaps matching TRBD1 (6 bases). Germline CDR1 MNHEY, CDR2 SVGAGI. This CDR3 contains 12 residues. V was clipped by 6 bases and J by 2 bases, with 7 bases between them. The CDR3 sequence is CASRGQNYGYTF. CDR3 nucleotide sequence: TGTGCCAGCAGAGGACAGAACTATGGCTACACCTTC.

The chain recombines TRBV7-6 with TRBJ1-2, with a tentative D call TRBD1 (6 bases). V was pared by 5 bases and J by 5 bases, with 12 bases between. Germline CDR1 reads SGHVS; CDR2 reads FNYEAQ. CDR3 length: 13 residues. CDR3 residues: CASSLDRGYGYTF. The CDR3 nucleotides read TGTGCCAGCAGCCTGGACAGAGGGTATGGCTACACCTTC.

The chain joins TRBV30 to TRBJ1-1; D is possibly TRBD1 (6 bases). Trimming took off 1 base at V and 6 bases at J, with 18 bases between the two ends. The germline V gene encodes CDR1 GTSNPN and CDR2 SVGIG (reference sequence). The CDR3 is made up of 15 amino acids. CDR3 in amino acids: CAWSDFEGGVSEAFF. The CDR3 nucleotides are TGTGCCTGGAGTGACTTCGAGGGGGGCGTATCTGAAGCTTTCTTT.

There are a few counts of this clone. The chain is built from TRBV11-2 and TRBJ1-3; a possible D gene is TRBD1 (6 bases). Germline values: CDR1 SGHAT, CDR2 FQNNGV. The V end lost 2 bases, the J end lost 3 bases, and 17 bases lay between the germline ends. The length of the CDR3 is 17 residues. CDR3 in amino acids: CASSLSSGGGGGNTIYF. CDR3 sequence (DNA): TGTGCCAGCAGCTTATCGTCAGGAGGGGGTGGTGGAAACACCATATATTTT.

The chain combines TRBV27 with TRBJ2-7; TRBD2 agrees at 7 bases. Trimming removed 3 bases from V and 6 bases from J; junction bases left unmatched: 11. The CDR3 contains 15 residues. Looked up from germline, CDR1 is MNHEY and CDR2 is SMNVEV (reference sequence). The CDR3 protein is CASSLGGLDLFEQYF. The CDR3 coding sequence is TGTGCCAGCAGTTTGGGTGGACTAGACCTTTTCGAGCAGTACTTC.